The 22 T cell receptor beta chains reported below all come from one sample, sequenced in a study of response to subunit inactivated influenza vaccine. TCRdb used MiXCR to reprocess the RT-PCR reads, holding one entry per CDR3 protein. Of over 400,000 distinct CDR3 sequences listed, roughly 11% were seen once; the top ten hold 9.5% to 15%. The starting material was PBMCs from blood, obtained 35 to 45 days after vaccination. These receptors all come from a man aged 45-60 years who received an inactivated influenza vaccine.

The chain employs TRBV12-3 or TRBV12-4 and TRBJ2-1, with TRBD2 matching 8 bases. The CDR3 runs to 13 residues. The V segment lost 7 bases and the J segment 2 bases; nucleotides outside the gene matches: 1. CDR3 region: CASKREPYNEQFF. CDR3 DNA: TGTGCCAGCAAGCGGGAGCCCTACAATGAGCAGTTCTTC.

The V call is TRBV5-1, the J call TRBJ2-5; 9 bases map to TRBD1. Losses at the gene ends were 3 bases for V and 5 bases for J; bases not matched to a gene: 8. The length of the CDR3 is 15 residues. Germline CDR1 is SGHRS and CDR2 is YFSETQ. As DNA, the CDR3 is TGCGCCAGCAGCTCACAGGGGGCGGCGGGGGAGACCCAGTACTTC. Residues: CASSSQGAAGETQYF. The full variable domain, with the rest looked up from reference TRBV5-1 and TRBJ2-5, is KAGVTQTPRYLIKTRGQQVTLSCSPISGHRSVSWYQQTPGQGLQFLFEYFSETQRNKGNFPGRFSGRQFSNSRSEMNVSTLELGDSALYLCASSSQGAAGETQYFGPGTRLLVL.

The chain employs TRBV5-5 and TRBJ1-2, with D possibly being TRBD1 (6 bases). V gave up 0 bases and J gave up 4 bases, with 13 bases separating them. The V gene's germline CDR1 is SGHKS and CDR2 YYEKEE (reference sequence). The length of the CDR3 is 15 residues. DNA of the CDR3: TGTGCCAGCAGCTTGGCCGGAGGGGGGGTCTATGGCTACACCTTC. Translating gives CASSLAGGGVYGYTF.

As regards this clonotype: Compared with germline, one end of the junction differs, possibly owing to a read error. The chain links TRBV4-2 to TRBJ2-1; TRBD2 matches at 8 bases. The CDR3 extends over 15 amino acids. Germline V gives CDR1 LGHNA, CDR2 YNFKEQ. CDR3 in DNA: TGTGCCGGCAGCCTAGGACTAGCTCGAGAATATGAGCAGTTCTTC. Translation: CAGSLGLAREYEQFF.

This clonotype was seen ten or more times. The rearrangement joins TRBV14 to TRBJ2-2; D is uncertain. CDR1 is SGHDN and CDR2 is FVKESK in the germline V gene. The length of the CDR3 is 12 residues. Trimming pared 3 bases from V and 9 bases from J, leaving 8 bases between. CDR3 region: CASSQRSWELFF. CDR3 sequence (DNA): TGTGCCAGCAGCCAGCGGTCTTGGGAGCTGTTTTTT. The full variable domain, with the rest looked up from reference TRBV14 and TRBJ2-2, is EAGVTQFPSHSVIEKGQTVTLRCDPISGHDNLYWYRRVMGKEIKFLLHFVKESKQDESGMPNNRFLAERTGGTYSTLKVQPAELEDSGVYFCASSQRSWELFFGEGSRLTVL.

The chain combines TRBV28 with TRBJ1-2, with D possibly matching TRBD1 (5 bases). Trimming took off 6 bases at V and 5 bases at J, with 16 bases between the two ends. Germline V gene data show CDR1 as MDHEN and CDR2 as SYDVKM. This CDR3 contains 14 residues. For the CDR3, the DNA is TGTGCCAGCAGCCCGGACACGCGTACATATGGCTACACCTTC. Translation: CASSPDTRTYGYTF.

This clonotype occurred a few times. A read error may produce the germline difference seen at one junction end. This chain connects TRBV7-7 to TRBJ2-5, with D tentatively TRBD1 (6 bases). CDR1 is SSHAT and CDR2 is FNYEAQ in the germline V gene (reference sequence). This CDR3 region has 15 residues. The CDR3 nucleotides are TGTGCTAGCAGCTTCAAGTTCGGACAGTGGGAGACCCAGTACTTC. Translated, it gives CASSFKFGQWETQYF.

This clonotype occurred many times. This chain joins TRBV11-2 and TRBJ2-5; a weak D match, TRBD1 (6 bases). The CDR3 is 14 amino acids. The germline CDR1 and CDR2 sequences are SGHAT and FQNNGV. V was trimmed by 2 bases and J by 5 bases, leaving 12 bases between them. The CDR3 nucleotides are TGTGCCAGCAGCTTATCGACAGGACCGGAGACCCAGTACTTC. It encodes CASSLSTGPETQYF.

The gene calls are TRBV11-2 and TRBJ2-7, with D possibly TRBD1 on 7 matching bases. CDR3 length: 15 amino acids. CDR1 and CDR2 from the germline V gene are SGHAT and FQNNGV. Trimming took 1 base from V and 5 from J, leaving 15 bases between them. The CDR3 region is CASSLGGTVVDEQYF. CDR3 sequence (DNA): TGTGCCAGCAGCTTAGGCGGGACAGTAGTCGACGAGCAGTACTTC.

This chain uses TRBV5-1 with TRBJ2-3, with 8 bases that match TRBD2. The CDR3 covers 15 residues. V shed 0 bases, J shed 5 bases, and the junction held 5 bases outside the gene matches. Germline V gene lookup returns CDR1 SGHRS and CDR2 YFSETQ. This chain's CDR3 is CASSLVRGERDTQYF. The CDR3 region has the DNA TGCGCCAGCAGCTTGGTGCGGGGGGAGAGAGATACGCAGTATTTT.

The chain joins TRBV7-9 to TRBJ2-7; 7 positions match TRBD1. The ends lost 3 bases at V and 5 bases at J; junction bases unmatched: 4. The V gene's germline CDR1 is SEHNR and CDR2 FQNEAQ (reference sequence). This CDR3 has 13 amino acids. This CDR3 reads CASSFFTGDEQYF. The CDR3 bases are TGTGCCAGCAGCTTTTTTACAGGGGACGAGCAGTACTTC.

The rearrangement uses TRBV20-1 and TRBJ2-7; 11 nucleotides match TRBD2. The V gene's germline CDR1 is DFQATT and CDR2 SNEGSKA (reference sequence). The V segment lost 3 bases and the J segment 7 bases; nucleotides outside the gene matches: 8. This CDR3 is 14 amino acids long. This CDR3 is CSARGTSGREEQYF. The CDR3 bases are TGCAGTGCTAGGGGGACTAGCGGACGGGAAGAGCAGTACTTC.

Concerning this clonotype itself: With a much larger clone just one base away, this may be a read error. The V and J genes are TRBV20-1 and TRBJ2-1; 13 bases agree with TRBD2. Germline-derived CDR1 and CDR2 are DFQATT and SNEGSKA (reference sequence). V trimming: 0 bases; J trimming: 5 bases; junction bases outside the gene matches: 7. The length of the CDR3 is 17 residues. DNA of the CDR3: TGCAGTGCTAGAGATAGTGGGACTAGCGGGACTGACAATGAGCAGTTCTTC. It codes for CSARDSGTSGTDNEQFF.

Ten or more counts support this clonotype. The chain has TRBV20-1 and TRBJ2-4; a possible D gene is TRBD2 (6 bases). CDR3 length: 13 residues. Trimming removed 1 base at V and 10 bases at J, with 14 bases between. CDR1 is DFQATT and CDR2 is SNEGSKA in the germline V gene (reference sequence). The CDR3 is CSARVVAGGIQYF. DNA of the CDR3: TGCAGTGCTAGAGTGGTAGCTGGGGGGATTCAGTACTTC.

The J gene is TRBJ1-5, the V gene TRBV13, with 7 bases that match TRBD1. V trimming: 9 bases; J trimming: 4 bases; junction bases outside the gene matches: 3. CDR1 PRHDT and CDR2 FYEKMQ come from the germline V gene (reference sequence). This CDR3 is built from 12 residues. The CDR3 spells CASQQGNQPQHF. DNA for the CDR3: TGTGCCAGTCAACAGGGGAATCAGCCCCAGCATTTT.

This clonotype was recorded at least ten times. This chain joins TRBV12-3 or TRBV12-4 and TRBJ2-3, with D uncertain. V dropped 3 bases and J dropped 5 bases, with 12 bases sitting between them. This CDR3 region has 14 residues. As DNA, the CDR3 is TGTGCCAGCAGTTTTCGTTCGATAGTAGATACGCAGTATTTT. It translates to CASSFRSIVDTQYF.

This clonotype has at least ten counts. The CDR3 sequence is CASSSPRDTKNTGELFF. CDR3 in DNA: TGTGCCAGCAGTTCCCCCCGGGACACCAAGAACACCGGGGAGCTGTTTTTT. This chain connects TRBV28 to TRBJ2-2; D is perhaps TRBD1 (6 bases). V gave up 4 bases and J gave up 1 base, with 16 bases separating them. The V gene's germline CDR1 is MDHEN and CDR2 SYDVKM. This CDR3 contains 17 residues.

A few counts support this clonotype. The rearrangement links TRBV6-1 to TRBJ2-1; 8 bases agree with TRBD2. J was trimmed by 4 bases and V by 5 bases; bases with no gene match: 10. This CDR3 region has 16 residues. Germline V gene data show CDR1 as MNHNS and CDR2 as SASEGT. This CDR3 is CASSTPAGRGYNEQFF. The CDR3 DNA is TGTGCCAGCAGTACCCCTGCCGGGAGGGGTTACAATGAGCAGTTCTTC.

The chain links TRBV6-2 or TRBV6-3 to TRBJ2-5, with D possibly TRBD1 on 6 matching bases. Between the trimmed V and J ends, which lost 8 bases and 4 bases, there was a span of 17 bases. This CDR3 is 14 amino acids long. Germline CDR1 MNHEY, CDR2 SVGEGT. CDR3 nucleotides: TGTGCCAGCGGGTCAACAGGGCTCCGAGAGACCCAGTACTTC. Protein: CASGSTGLRETQYF.

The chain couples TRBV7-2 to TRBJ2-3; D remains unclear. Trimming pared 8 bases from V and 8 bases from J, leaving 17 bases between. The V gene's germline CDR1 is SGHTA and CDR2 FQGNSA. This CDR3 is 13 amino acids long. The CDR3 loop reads CASHDLWRSTQYF. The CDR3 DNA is TGTGCCAGCCACGACCTTTGGAGATCTACGCAGTATTTT.

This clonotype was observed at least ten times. CDR3 residues: CASSLTGAIGETQYF. As DNA, the CDR3 is TGCGCCAGCAGCTTGACAGGGGCCATTGGAGAGACCCAGTACTTC. This chain links TRBV5-1 with TRBJ2-5, with TRBD1 identical over 7 bases. This CDR3 is 15 amino acids long. J lost 4 bases, V lost 1 base, and 7 bases had no gene match. CDR1 SGHRS and CDR2 YFSETQ come from the germline V gene.

CDR3 DNA sequence: TGCAGCGTTGAAGATGGTGAGGGCTACGACGAGCAGTACTTC. This gives the protein CSVEDGEGYDEQYF. V is TRBV29-1 and J is TRBJ2-7; TRBD2 is a possible D gene (5 bases). The V end was cut by 0 bases, the J end by 5 bases, with 14 bases between. Germline V CDR1 and CDR2: SQVTM, ANQGSEA. The CDR3 has 14 amino acids.